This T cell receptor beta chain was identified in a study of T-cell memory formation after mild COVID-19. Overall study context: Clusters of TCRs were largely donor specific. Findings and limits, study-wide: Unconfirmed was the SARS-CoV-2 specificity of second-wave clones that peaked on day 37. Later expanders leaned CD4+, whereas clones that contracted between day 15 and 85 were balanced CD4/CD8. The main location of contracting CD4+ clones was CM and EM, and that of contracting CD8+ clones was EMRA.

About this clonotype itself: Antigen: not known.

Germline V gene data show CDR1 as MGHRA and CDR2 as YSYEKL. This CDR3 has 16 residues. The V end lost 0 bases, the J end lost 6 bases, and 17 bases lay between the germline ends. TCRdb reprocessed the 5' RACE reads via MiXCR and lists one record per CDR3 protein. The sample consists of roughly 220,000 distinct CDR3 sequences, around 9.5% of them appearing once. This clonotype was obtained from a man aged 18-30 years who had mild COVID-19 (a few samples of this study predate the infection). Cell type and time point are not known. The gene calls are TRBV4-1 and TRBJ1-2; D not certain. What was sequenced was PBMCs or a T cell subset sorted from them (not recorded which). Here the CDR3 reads CASSQEREPRHHGYTF. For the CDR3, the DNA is TGCGCCAGCAGCCAAGAACGGGAGCCGAGACACCATGGCTACACCTTC.